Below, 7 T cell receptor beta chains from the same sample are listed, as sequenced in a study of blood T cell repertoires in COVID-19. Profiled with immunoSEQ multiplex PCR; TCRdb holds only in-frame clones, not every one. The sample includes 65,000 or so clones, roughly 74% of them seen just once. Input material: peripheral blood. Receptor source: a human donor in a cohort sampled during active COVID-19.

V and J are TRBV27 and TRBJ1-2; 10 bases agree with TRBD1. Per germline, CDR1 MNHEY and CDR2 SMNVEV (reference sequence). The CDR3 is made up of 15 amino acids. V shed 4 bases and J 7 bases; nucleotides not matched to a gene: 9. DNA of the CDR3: TGTGCCAGCAGTTCCAGGACAGGGGGGTCGGGTGGCTACACCTTC. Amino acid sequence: CASSSRTGGSGGYTF.

CDR3 loop: CASSFDRGRVDEQFF. The DNA for the CDR3 is TGTGCCAGCAGCTTCGACAGGGGGCGCGTGGATGAGCAGTTCTTC. V usage is TRBV7-8 and J usage is TRBJ2-1; 10 nucleotides match TRBD1. The junction had 7 bases not matched to a gene; V was cut back by 3 bases and J by 8 bases. The CDR3 loop spans 15 amino acids. Germline CDR1 reads SGHVS; CDR2 reads FQNEAQ. The full variable domain, its missing parts supplied by reference TRBV7-8 and TRBJ2-1, is GAGVSQSPRYKVAKRGQDVALRCDPISGHVSLFWYQQALGQGPEFLTYFQNEAQLDKSGLPSDRFFAERPEGSVSTLKIQRTQQEDSAVYLCASSFDRGRVDEQFFGPGTRLTVL.

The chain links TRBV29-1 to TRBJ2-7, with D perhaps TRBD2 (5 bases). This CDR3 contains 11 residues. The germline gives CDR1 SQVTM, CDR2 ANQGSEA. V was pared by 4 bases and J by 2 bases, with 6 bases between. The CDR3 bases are TGCAGCGTTGTGCGGGCCTACGAGCAGTACTTC. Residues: CSVVRAYEQYF.

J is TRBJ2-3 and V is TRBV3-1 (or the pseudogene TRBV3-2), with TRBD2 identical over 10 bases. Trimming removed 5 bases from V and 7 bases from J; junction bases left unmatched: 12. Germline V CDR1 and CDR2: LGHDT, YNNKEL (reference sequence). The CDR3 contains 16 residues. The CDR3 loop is CASSSSLAGLLNTQYF. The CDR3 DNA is TGTGCCAGCAGCTCCTCACTAGCGGGGTTGTTAAATACGCAGTATTTT.

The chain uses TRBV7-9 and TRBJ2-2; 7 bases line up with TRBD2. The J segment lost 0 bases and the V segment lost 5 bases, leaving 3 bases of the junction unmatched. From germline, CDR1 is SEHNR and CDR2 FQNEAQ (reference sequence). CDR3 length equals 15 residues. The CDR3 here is CASSLLATNTGELFF. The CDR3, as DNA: TGTGCCAGCAGCCTACTAGCGACGAACACCGGGGAGCTGTTTTTT. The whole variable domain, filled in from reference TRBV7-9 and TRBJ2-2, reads DTGVSQNPRHKITKRGQNVTFRCDPISEHNRLYWYRQTLGQGPEFLTYFQNEAQLEKSRLLSDRFSAERPKGSFSTLEIQRTEQGDSAMYLCASSLLATNTGELFFGEGSRLTVL.

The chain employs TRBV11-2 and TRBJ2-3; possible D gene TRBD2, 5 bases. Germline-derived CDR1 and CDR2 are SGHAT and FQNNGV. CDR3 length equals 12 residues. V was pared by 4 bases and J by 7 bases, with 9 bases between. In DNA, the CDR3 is TGTGCCAGCAGCTGGACGGGGAATACGCAGTATTTT. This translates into CASSWTGNTQYF. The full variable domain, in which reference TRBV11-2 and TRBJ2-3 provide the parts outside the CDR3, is EAGVAQSPRYKIIEKRQSVAFWCNPISGHATLYWYQQILGQGPKLLIQFQNNGVVDDSQLPKDRFSAERLKGVDSTLKIQPAKLEDSAVYLCASSWTGNTQYFGPGTRLTVL.

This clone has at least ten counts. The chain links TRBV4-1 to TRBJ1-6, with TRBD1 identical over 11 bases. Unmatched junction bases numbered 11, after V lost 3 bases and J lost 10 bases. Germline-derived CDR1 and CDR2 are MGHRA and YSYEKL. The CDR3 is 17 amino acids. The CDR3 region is CASSHNPQDRGRSPLHF. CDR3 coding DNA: TGCGCCAGCAGCCACAACCCCCAGGACAGGGGGCGATCACCCCTCCACTTT.